This entry lists 11 T cell receptor beta chains sequenced from one sample in a study of cytomegalovirus exposure and HLA in healthy donors. This table comes from immunoSEQ multiplex PCR, and its TCRdb copy is limited to in-frame clones, with some not included. The repertoire includes under 110,000 clones, about 87% of them detected once, and around 1.9% sits in the top ten. The sample comprised PBMCs. The receptors here all came from a woman younger than 35 in good health and CMV-seropositive.

Concerning this clone itself: One end of the junction fails to match germline, which may point to a read error. At the DNA level, this CDR3 is encoded by other sequences in the same sample as well. The rearrangement links TRBV15 to TRBJ1-2; 8 bases map to TRBD1. The CDR3 length is 13 residues. CDR1 is LNHNV and CDR2 is YYDKDF in the germline V gene (reference sequence). The CDR3 nucleotides read TGTGCCACCAGCAGGCAGGGGGCTCATGGCTATACCTTC. Amino acid sequence: CATSRQGAHGYTF. Based on the CDR3 plus reference TRBV15 and TRBJ1-2, the full variable domain is DAMVIQNPRYQVTQFGKPVTLSCSQTLNHNVMYWYQQKSSQAPKLLFHYYDKDFNNEADTPDNFQSRRPNTSFCFLDIRSPGLGDTAMYLCATSRQGAHGYTFGSGTRLTVV.

The V call is TRBV28, the J call TRBJ2-2; 8 nucleotides line up with TRBD2. The CDR3 runs to 15 residues. CDR1 MDHEN and CDR2 SYDVKM come from the germline V gene. V shed 1 base and J 5 bases; nucleotides not matched to a gene: 3. CDR3: CASSLLLAVTGELFF. CDR3 sequence (DNA): TGTGCCAGCAGTTTATTACTAGCGGTGACCGGGGAGCTGTTTTTT.

The J gene is TRBJ2-3, the V gene TRBV4-2; TRBD2 aligns across 9 bases. The CDR3 loop spans 15 amino acids. V shed 0 bases, J shed 4 bases, and the junction held 2 bases outside the gene matches. Per the germline V gene, CDR1 is LGHNA and CDR2 is YNFKEQ. CDR3 sequence: CASSQERGGADTQYF. In nucleotides, the CDR3 is TGTGCCAGCAGCCAAGAGCGGGGGGGCGCAGATACGCAGTATTTT.

The J gene is TRBJ2-7, the V gene TRBV2; 9 bases agree with TRBD1. Unmatched junction bases numbered 7, after V lost 7 bases and J lost 3 bases. CDR3 length: 14 amino acids. Looked up from germline, CDR1 is SNHLY and CDR2 is FYNNEI. The CDR3 here is CASTQGQGYYEQYF. In DNA, the CDR3 is TGTGCCAGCACCCAGGGACAGGGATACTACGAGCAGTACTTC.

This clone was detected only a few times. V and J are TRBV7-2 and TRBJ2-1; 7 nucleotides align to TRBD1. V was clipped by 1 base and J by 9 bases; unmatched bases: 3. The CDR3 loop spans 13 amino acids. The germline V gene encodes CDR1 SGHTA and CDR2 FQGNSA. CDR3 DNA sequence: TGTGCCAGCAGCTTAGGACAGGGCGGTGAGCAGTTCTTC. The encoded protein is CASSLGQGGEQFF.

The chain joins TRBV4-3 to TRBJ1-1; 10 bases agree with TRBD1. The V gene end was trimmed by 4 bases and the J gene end by 11 bases; junction bases not matched to a gene: 7. CDR1 is LGHNA and CDR2 is YSLEER in the germline V gene. The CDR3 covers 13 residues. The CDR3 sequence: CASSPGQGGLAFF. As DNA, the CDR3 is TGCGCCAGCAGCCCCGGACAGGGGGGTTTGGCTTTCTTT.

A few counts support this clone. The CDR3: CASSLLLQGNSPLHF. The CDR3 region has the DNA TGTGCCAGCAGCTTGTTGTTACAGGGTAATTCACCCCTCCACTTT. The gene calls are TRBV5-8 and TRBJ1-6, with D perhaps matching TRBD1 (6 bases). V dropped 1 base and J dropped 6 bases, with 11 bases sitting between them. The length of the CDR3 is 15 residues. Looked up from germline, CDR1 is SGHTS and CDR2 is YDEGEE.

The rearrangement links TRBV6-5 to TRBJ1-2; weak D call: TRBD1 (5 bases). Germline CDR1 and CDR2: MNHEY and SVGAGI. V was clipped by 4 bases and J by 6 bases, with 9 bases between them. This CDR3 contains 12 residues. The chain's CDR3 is CASSSGGDGYTF. The DNA for the CDR3 is TGTGCCAGCAGTTCGGGGGGGGATGGCTACACCTTC.

The chain links TRBV23-1 to TRBJ2-5; 7 nucleotides agree with TRBD1. TRBV23-1 is treated as an ORF (open reading frame) with a function not yet certain. The CDR3 consists of 14 residues. Trimming took 2 bases from V and 2 from J; bases not matched to a gene: 2. CDR3 region: CASSQPGQQETQYF. The DNA of the CDR3 is TGCGCCAGCAGTCAACCGGGACAGCAAGAGACCCAGTACTTC.

The V gene is TRBV7-9, the J gene TRBJ2-5; 13 positions match TRBD2. From germline, CDR1 is SEHNR and CDR2 FQNEAQ (reference sequence). J gave up 3 bases and V 5 bases, and 9 bases lay outside the gene matches. The CDR3 spans 17 residues. The CDR3 region is CASSTLAGGVGKETQYF. The CDR3, as DNA: TGTGCCAGCAGCACACTAGCGGGGGGGGTAGGTAAAGAGACCCAGTACTTC.

In its sample, this clone was seen a few times. The V call is TRBV5-6, the J call TRBJ2-3; 12 positions match TRBD2. The CDR3 totals 16 residues. Germline-derived CDR1 and CDR2 are SGHDT and YYEEEE. V was clipped by 0 bases and J by 2 bases; unmatched bases: 1. DNA of the CDR3: TGTGCCAGCAGCTTGGCTAGCGGGGGGGACACAGATACGCAGTATTTT. Translating gives CASSLASGGDTDTQYF.